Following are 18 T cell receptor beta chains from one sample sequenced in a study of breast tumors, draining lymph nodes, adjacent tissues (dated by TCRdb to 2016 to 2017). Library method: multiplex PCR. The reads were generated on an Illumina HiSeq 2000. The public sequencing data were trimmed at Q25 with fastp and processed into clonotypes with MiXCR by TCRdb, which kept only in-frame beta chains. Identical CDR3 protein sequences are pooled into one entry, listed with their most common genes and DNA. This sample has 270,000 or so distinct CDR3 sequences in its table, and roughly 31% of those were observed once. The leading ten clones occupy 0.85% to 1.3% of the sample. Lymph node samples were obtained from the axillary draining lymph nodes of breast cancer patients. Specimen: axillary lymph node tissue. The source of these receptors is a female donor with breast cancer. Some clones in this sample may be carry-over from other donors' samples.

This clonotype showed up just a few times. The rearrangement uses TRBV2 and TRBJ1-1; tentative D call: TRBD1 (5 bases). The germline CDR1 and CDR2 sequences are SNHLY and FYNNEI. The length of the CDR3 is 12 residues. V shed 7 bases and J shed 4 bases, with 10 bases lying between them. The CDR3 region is CASMAGLTEAFF. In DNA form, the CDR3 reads TGTGCCAGCATGGCGGGGCTCACTGAAGCTTTCTTT.

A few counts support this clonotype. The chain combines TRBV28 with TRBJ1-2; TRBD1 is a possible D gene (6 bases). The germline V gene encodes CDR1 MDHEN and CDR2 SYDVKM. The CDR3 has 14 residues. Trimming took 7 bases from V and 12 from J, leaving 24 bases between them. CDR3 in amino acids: CASNKAGVDTVNTF. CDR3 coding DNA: TGTGCCAGCAATAAGGCAGGGGTCGATACGGTGAACACCTTC.

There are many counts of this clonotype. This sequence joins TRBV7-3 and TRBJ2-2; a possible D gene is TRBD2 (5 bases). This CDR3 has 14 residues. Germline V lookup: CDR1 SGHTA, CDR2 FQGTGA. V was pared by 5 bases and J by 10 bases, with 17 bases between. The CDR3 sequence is CASSPPGSEAELFF. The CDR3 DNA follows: TGTGCCAGCAGCCCACCGGGGTCCGAGGCGGAGCTGTTTTTT.

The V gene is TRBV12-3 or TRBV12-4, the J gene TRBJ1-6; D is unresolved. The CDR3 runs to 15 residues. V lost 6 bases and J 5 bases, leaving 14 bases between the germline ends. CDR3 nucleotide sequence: TGTGCCAGCAGGTCTACGAGCAGTAATAATTCACCCCTCCACTTT. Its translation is CASRSTSSNNSPLHF.

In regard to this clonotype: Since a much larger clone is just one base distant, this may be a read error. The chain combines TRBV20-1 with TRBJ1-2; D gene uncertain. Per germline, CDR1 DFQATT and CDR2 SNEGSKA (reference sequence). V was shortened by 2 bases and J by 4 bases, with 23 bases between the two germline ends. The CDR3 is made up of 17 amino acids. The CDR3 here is CSARPRQTTAMIYGYTF. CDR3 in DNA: TGCAGTGCTAGACCCAGGCAGACGACGGCGATGATCTATGGCTACACCTTC.

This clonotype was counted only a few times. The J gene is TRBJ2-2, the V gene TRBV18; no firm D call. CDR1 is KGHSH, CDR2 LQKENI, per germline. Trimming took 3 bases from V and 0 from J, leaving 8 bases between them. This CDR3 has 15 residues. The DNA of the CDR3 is TGTGCCAGCTCACCGCCGTACGCGAACACCGGGGAGCTGTTTTTT. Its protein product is CASSPPYANTGELFF.

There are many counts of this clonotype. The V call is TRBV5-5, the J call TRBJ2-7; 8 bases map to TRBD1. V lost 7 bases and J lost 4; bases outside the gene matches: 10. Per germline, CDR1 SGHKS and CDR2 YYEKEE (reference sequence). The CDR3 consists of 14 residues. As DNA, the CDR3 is TGTGCCAGCTGGATGGCCGGGACAGGTTACGAGCAGTACTTC. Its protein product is CASWMAGTGYEQYF.

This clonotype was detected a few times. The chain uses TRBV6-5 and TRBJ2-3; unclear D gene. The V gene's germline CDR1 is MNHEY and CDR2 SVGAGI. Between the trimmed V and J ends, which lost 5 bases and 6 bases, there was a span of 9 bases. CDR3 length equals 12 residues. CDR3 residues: CASSTLGDTQYF. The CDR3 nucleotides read TGTGCCAGCAGTACCCTAGGGGATACGCAGTATTTT.

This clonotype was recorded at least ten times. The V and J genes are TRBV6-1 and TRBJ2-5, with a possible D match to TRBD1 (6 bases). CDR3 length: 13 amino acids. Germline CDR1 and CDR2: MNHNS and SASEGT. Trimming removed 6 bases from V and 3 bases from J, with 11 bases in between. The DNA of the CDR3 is TGTGCCAGCAGCTCCCGGGACAAAGAGACCCAGTACTTC. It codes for CASSSRDKETQYF.

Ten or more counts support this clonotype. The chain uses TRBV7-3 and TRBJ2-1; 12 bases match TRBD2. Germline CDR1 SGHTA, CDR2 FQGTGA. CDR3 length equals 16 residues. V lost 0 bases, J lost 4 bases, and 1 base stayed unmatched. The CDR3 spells CASSLTGLAGYNEQFF. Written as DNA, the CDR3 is TGTGCCAGCAGCTTAACCGGACTAGCGGGGTACAATGAGCAGTTCTTC.

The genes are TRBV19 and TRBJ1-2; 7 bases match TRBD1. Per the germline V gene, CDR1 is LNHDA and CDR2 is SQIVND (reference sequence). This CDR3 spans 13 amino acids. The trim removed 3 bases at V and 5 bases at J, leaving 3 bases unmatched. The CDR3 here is CASSIQGQYGYTF. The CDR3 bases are TGTGCCAGTAGTATTCAGGGACAGTATGGCTACACCTTC.

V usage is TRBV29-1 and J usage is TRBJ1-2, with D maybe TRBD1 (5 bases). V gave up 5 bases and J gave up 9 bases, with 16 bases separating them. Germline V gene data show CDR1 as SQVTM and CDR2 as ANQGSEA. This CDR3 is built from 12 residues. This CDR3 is CSVPGTSGSYTF. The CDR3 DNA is TGCAGCGTTCCCGGGACTAGCGGGAGCTACACCTTC.

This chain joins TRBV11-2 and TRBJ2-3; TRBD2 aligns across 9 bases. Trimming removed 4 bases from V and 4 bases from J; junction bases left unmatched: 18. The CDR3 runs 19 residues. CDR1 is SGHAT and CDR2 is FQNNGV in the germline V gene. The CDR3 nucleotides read TGTGCCAGCAGCTCAGCAAACCGACCAGCGGGAGGTTTCGCAGATACGCAGTATTTT. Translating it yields CASSSANRPAGGFADTQYF.

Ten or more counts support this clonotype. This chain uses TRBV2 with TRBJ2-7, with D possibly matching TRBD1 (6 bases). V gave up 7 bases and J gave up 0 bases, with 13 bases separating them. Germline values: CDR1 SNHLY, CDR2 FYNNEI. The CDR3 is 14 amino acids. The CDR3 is CASTRTANSYEQYF. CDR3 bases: TGTGCCAGCACCCGGACAGCGAACTCCTACGAGCAGTACTTC.

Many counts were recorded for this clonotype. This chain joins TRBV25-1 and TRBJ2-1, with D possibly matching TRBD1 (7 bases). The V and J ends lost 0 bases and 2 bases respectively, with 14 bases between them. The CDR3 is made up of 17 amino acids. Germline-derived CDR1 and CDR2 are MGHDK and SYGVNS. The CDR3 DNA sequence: TGTGCCAGCAGTGAATACGGGGGACAGTCGCCCTACAATGAGCAGTTCTTC. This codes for CASSEYGGQSPYNEQFF.

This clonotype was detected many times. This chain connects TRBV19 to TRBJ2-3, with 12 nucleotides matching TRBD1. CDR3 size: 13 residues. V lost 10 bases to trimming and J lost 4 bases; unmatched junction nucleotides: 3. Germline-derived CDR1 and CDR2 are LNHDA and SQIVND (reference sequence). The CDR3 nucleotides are TGTGCCACCGGGACAGGGGGCCCAGATACGCAGTATTTT. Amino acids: CATGTGGPDTQYF.

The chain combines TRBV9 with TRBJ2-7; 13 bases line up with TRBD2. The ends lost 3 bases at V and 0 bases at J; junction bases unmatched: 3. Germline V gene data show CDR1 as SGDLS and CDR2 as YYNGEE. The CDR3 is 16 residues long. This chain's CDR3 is CASSEGLAGSSYEQYF. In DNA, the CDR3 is TGTGCCAGCAGCGAGGGACTAGCGGGGAGCTCCTACGAGCAGTACTTC.

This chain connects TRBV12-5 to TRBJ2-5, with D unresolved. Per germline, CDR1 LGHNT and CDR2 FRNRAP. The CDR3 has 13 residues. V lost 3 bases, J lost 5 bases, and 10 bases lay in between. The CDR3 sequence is CASGFLVGETQYF. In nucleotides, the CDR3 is TGTGCTAGTGGTTTCTTGGTGGGGGAGACCCAGTACTTC.